The 10 T cell receptor beta chains below come from one sample, sequenced in a study of PD-1 blockade in classical Hodgkin lymphoma. Repertoires were generated with immunoSEQ multiplex PCR, while TCRdb's copy carries only in-frame clones and drops some. The table includes tens of thousands of clones, about 88% detected once. Each patient's relapse followed autologous stem cell transplantation, and brentuximab vedotin exposure varied. Sequences were derived from peripheral blood mononuclear cells (PBMCs), sampled before the second cycle of nivolumab. Receptors originate from a human donor with classical Hodgkin lymphoma.

The chain uses TRBV9 and TRBJ2-3, with a possible D match to TRBD2 (6 bases). Germline V gives CDR1 SGDLS, CDR2 YYNGEE. The V end lost 4 bases, the J end lost 5 bases, and 17 bases lay between the germline ends. This CDR3 region has 15 residues. The CDR3 bases are TGTGCCAGCAGCCCGCTAGCGACTACGGGAGATACGCAGTATTTT. Protein: CASSPLATTGDTQYF.

The CDR3 DNA is TGTGCCAGCAGCTTGGCACTGAACACTGAAGCTTTCTTT. Translated: CASSLALNTEAFF. The chain is built from TRBV6-1 and TRBJ1-1; no clear D. The CDR3 length is 13 residues. CDR1 and CDR2 from the germline V gene are MNHNS and SASEGT. The germline V and J ends were trimmed by 6 bases and 0 bases, with 8 bases remaining between them.

The chain carries TRBV13 and TRBJ2-7, with 11 nucleotides matching TRBD1. V gave up 5 bases and J gave up 7 bases; unmatched junction bases: 10. Germline CDR1 reads PRHDT; CDR2 reads FYEKMQ (reference sequence). The CDR3 contains 15 residues. In DNA, the CDR3 is TGTGCCAGCAGCGCCGGGACAGGGGGTTTCGTTGAGCAGTACTTC. Translation gives CASSAGTGGFVEQYF. Combining the CDR3 with reference TRBV13 and TRBJ2-7 gives the whole variable domain AAGVIQSPRHLIKEKRETATLKCYPIPRHDTVYWYQQGPGQDPQFLISFYEKMQSDKGSIPDRFSAQQFSDYHSELNMSSLELGDSALYFCASSAGTGGFVEQYFGPGTRLTVT.

The rearrangement joins TRBV27 to TRBJ1-5; no reliable D call. CDR3 length: 13 amino acids. The V and J ends lost 0 bases and 7 bases respectively, with 7 bases between them. Germline CDR1 MNHEY, CDR2 SMNVEV (reference sequence). The CDR3 here is CASSLSVNQPQHF. In nucleotides, the CDR3 is TGTGCCAGCAGTTTATCCGTTAACCAGCCCCAGCATTTT.

The V gene is TRBV20-1, the J gene TRBJ2-1; D is ambiguous. The CDR3 runs 11 residues. Germline CDR1 and CDR2: DFQATT and SNEGSKA (reference sequence). Trimming removed 4 bases from V and 8 bases from J, with 9 bases in between. This CDR3 reads CSANPGDEQFF. DNA for the CDR3: TGCAGTGCTAACCCCGGCGATGAGCAGTTCTTC.

The rearrangement links TRBV4-2 to TRBJ2-1; TRBD1 might be the D (5 bases). Germline CDR1 LGHNA, CDR2 YNFKEQ. V shed 1 base and J shed 4 bases, with 17 bases lying between them. The CDR3 length is 17 residues. DNA of the CDR3: TGTGCCAGCAGCCAAGGGGGCAGAAGTACTATTTACAATGAGCAGTTCTTC. Translated: CASSQGGRSTIYNEQFF.

The chain is built from TRBV19 and TRBJ2-1, with TRBD2 matching over 7 bases. The V segment lost 7 bases and the J segment 6 bases; nucleotides outside the gene matches: 9. This CDR3 has 14 amino acids. The germline gives CDR1 LNHDA, CDR2 SQIVND (reference sequence). The CDR3 nucleotides are TGTGCCAGTACACCTAGCGGACCTCTCAATGAGCAGTTCTTC. Translation gives CASTPSGPLNEQFF.

The V and J genes are TRBV27 and TRBJ1-6; weak D call: TRBD1 (6 bases). This CDR3 spans 16 amino acids. Germline CDR1 and CDR2: MNHEY and SMNVEV (reference sequence). The V gene lost 5 bases and the J gene lost 6 bases, with 17 bases spanning the gap. This chain's CDR3 is CASSLIAGDGNSPLHF. CDR3 nucleotides: TGTGCCAGCAGTCTTATTGCAGGGGATGGTAATTCACCCCTCCACTTT.

This clone turned up a few times. The J gene is TRBJ2-5, the V gene TRBV15; D uncertain. CDR3 size: 13 residues. V dropped 8 bases and J dropped 0 bases, with 10 bases sitting between them. The germline V gene encodes CDR1 LNHNV and CDR2 YYDKDF (reference sequence). CDR3 region: CATSPGYQETQYF. CDR3 DNA: TGTGCCACCTCCCCGGGCTACCAAGAGACCCAGTACTTC.

This rearrangement joins TRBV10-3 to TRBJ2-2; 9 positions agree with TRBD2. CDR1 ENHRY and CDR2 SYGVKD come from the germline V gene. CDR3 length: 15 residues. With V trimmed by 8 bases and J by 3 bases, 7 bases remained unmatched. CDR3 region: CAISPLAGHTGELFF. CDR3 DNA sequence: TGTGCCATCTCACCGCTAGCGGGACACACCGGGGAGCTGTTTTTT.